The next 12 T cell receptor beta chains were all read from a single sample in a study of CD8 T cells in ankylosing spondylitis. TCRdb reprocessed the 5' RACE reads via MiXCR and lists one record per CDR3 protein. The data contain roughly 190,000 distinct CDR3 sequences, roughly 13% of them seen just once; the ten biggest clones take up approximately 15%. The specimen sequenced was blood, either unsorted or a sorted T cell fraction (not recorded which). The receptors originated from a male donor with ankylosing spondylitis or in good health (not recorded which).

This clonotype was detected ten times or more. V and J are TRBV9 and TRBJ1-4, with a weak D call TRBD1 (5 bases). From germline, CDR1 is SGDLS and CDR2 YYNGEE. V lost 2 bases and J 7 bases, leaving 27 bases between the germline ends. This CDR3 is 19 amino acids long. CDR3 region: CASSVGTATSAMGGEKLFF. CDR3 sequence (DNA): TGTGCCAGCAGCGTCGGGACGGCAACGTCCGCGATGGGTGGTGAAAAACTGTTTTTT.

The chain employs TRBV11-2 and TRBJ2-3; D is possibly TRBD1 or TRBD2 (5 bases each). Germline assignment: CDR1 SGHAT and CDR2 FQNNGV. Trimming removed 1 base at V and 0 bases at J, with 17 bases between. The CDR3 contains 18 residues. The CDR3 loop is CASSLVGGSRSSTDTQYF. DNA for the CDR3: TGTGCCAGCAGCTTAGTTGGGGGTTCCCGTAGCAGCACAGATACGCAGTATTTT.

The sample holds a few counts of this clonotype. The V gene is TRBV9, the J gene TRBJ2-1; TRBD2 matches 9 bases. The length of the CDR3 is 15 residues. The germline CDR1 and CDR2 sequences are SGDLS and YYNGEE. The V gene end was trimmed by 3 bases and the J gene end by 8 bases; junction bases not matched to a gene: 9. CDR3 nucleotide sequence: TGTGCCAGCAGCGCCGGGACTAGCCTTTACGATGAGCAGTTCTTC. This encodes CASSAGTSLYDEQFF. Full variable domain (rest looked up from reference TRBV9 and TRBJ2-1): DSGVTQTPKHLITATGQRVTLRCSPRSGDLSVYWYQQSLDQGLQFLIQYYNGEERAKGNILERFSAQQFPDLHSELNLSSLELGDSALYFCASSAGTSLYDEQFFGPGTRLTVL.

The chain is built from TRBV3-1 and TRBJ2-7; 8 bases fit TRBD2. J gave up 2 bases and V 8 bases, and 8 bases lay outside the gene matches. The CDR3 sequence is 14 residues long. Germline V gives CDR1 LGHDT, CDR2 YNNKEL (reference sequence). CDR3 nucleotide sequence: TGTGCCAGCGAGGGCGGGGGGCCCCCCTACGAGCAGTACTTC. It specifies CASEGGGPPYEQYF.

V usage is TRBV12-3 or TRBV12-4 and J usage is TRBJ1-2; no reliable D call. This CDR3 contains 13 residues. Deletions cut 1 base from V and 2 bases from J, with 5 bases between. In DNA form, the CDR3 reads TGTGCCAGCAGTTTAGACGTCAACTATGGCTACACCTTC. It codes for CASSLDVNYGYTF.

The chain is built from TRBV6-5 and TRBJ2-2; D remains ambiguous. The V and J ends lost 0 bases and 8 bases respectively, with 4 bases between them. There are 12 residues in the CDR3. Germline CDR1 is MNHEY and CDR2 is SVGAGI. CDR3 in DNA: TGTGCCAGCAGTTACTCAGGAGGGGAGCTGTTTTTT. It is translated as CASSYSGGELFF.

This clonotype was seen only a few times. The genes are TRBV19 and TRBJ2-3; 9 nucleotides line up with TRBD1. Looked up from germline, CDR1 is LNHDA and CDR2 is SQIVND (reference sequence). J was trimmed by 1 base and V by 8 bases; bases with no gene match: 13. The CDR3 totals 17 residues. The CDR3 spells CASAGFGQGHRTDTQYF. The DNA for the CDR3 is TGTGCCAGTGCGGGATTTGGACAGGGGCACCGCACAGATACGCAGTATTTT.

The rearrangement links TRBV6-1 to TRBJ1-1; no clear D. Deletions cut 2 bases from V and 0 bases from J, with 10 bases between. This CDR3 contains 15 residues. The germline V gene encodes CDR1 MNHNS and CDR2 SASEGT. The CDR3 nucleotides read TGTGCCAGCAGTGAACACACCACAATGAACACTGAAGCTTTCTTT. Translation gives CASSEHTTMNTEAFF.

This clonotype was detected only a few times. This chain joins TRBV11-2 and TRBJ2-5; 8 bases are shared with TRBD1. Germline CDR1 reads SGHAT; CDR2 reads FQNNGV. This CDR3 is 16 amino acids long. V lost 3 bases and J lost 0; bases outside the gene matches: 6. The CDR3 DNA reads TGTGCCAGCAGCTTGAAAACGGGACAGGACCAAGAGACCCAGTACTTC. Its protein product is CASSLKTGQDQETQYF.

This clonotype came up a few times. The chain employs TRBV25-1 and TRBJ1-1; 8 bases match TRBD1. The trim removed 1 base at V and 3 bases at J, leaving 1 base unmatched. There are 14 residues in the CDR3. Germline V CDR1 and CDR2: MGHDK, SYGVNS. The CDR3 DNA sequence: TGTGCCAGCAGTGAATGGGGACAGGACACTGAAGCTTTCTTT. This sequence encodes CASSEWGQDTEAFF. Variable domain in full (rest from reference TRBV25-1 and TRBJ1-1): EADIYQTPRYLVIGTGKKITLECSQTMGHDKMYWYQQDPGMELHLIHYSYGVNSTEKGDLSSESTVSRIRTEHFPLTLESARPSHTSQYLCASSEWGQDTEAFFGQGTRLTVV.

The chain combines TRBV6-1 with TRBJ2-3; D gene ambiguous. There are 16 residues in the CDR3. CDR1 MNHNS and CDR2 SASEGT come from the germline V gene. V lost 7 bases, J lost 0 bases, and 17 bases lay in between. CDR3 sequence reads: CASTPSATSSTDTQYF. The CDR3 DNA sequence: TGTGCCAGCACCCCGTCGGCGACTTCTAGCACAGATACGCAGTATTTT.

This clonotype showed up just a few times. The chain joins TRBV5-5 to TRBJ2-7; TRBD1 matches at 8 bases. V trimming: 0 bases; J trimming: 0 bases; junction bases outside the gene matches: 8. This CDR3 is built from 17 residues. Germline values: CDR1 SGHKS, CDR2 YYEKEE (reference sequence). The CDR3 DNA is TGTGCCAGCAGCTTGGAGGGACAGGTCAGAGGCTCCTACGAGCAGTACTTC. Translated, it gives CASSLEGQVRGSYEQYF. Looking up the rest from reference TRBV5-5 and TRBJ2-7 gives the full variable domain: DAGVTQSPTHLIKTRGQQVTLRCSPISGHKSVSWYQQVLGQGPQFIFQYYEKEERGRGNFPDRFSARQFPNYSSELNVNALLLGDSALYLCASSLEGQVRGSYEQYFGPGTRLTVT.